The subject of this entry is one T cell receptor beta chain. Its target is unknown. Profiled with immunoSEQ multiplex PCR; TCRdb holds only in-frame clones, not every one. The table shows 55,000 to 90,000 clones, with 75% to 90% occurring only once. This sample is drawn from a study of OX40 agonist ivuxolimab in advanced cancers. The CDR3 extends over 18 amino acids. Germline V gives CDR1 SGHNT, CDR2 YENEEA. Trimming cost V 0 bases and J 4 bases; bases outside gene matches: 13. Study-wide results and caveats: At 0.1 to 3.0 mg/kg, clonal expansion of CD4+ and CD8+ blood T cells had occurred by week 6.

Specimen: CD4+ or CD8+ T cells sorted from blood, collected in a trial of the OX40 agonist ivuxolimab. V and J are TRBV11-3 and TRBJ2-7, with 9 bases identical to TRBD1. The TCR was taken from an adult with an advanced solid tumor such as melanoma, head and neck, liver or kidney cancer. The CDR3 DNA is TGTGCCAGCAGCTTAGATCGAGGACAGGGGCCAGCTATTTACGAGCAGTACGTC. Protein: CASSLDRGQGPAIYEQYV.